The 17 T cell receptor beta chains listed next were all sequenced from one sample in a study of low-dose radiotherapy and immunotherapy resistance in tumors (dated by TCRdb to between 2021 and 2024). First-strand cDNA was synthesized using Superscript III and a set of TRAV- and TRBV-specific primers, so that both TCRalpha and TCRbeta chains were covered. TCRs were amplified for around 20 PCR cycles with Phusion, using a constant-region primer paired with the adapter attached to the V primers. TCRdb ran its own pipeline on the public reads, namely fastp trimming at Q25 and MiXCR clone calling, and kept in-frame beta chains. Each CDR3 protein gets just one entry, which takes the most common genes and DNA from the rows behind it. The sample table shows 8,500 to 9,500 distinct CDR3 sequences, and 69% are seen once. The ten largest clones add up to approximately 7% of the sample. These TCRs come from a human donor with advanced metastatic prostate, ovarian, gallbladder or colorectal cancer (not recorded which). This table probably holds off-target reads from a library built for another chain.

The rearrangement joins TRBV29-1 to TRBJ2-1, with 7 bases fitting TRBD1. Germline CDR1 is SQVTM and CDR2 is ANQGSEA. Germline trimming cut 6 bases from V and 2 bases from J; bases unmatched to any gene: 4. There are 13 residues in the CDR3. This CDR3 is CSVDTGAYNEQFF. In DNA form, the CDR3 reads TGCAGCGTGGATACAGGGGCCTACAATGAGCAGTTCTTC.

The table lists this clonotype with a count of one. The CDR3 spells CASIRAGNSNQPQHF. In nucleotides, the CDR3 is TGTGCCAGCATCCGGGCTGGGAATAGCAATCAGCCCCAGCATTTT. The rearrangement uses TRBV28 and TRBJ1-5; D unclear. Per germline, CDR1 MDHEN and CDR2 SYDVKM. This CDR3 contains 15 residues. The V end lost 7 bases, the J end lost 0 bases, and 13 bases lay between the germline ends. The entire variable domain, with the rest obtained from reference TRBV28 and TRBJ1-5, is as follows: DVKVTQSSRYLVKRTGEKVFLECVQDMDHENMFWYRQDPGLGLRLIYFSYDVKMKEKGDIPEGYSVSREKKERFSLILESASTNQTSMYLCASIRAGNSNQPQHFGDGTRLSIL.

This chain connects TRBV6-1 to TRBJ2-7; a possible D gene is TRBD2 (7 bases). The CDR3 totals 14 residues. CDR1 is MNHNS, CDR2 SASEGT, per germline. V lost 1 base to trimming and J lost 7 bases, with 14 bases between them. The DNA for the CDR3 is TGTGCCAGCAGTGAAGTTGCGGGGGCGGGGGAGCAGTACTTC. This codes for CASSEVAGAGEQYF.

The rearrangement joins TRBV20-1 to TRBJ1-2; no firm D call. The V and J ends lost 0 bases and 8 bases respectively, with 19 bases between them. The CDR3 length is 15 residues. Germline V lookup: CDR1 DFQATT, CDR2 SNEGSKA (reference sequence). The CDR3 protein is CSARDKKTGLQGYTF. The CDR3 DNA follows: TGCAGTGCTAGAGATAAAAAGACCGGACTCCAGGGCTACACCTTC.

J is TRBJ2-3 and V is TRBV5-1; 7 bases map to TRBD2. The V and J ends lost 0 bases and 6 bases, in that order; junction bases with no gene match: 7. Germline V lookup: CDR1 SGHRS, CDR2 YFSETQ. CDR3 size: 15 residues. In nucleotides, the CDR3 is TGCGCCAGCAGCTTGGGATCGGGAGGCGCGGATACGCAGTATTTT. The encoded protein is CASSLGSGGADTQYF.

J is TRBJ1-3 and V is TRBV18; D remains unclear. Germline assignment: CDR1 KGHSH and CDR2 LQKENI. Trimming removed 6 bases at V and 0 bases at J, with 18 bases between. The CDR3 loop spans 17 amino acids. The CDR3 here is CASSPKSTVSSGNTIYF. The DNA of the CDR3 is TGTGCCAGCTCGCCCAAATCGACGGTTAGCTCTGGAAACACCATATATTTT.

In this sample, this clonotype turned up a few times. The chain uses TRBV28 and TRBJ2-1; D not resolved. Germline V lookup: CDR1 MDHEN, CDR2 SYDVKM. CDR3 length equals 12 residues. V shed 6 bases and J shed 0 bases, with 3 bases lying between them. The CDR3 here is CASSFSYNEQFF. The CDR3 coding sequence is TGTGCCAGCAGCTTCTCCTACAATGAGCAGTTCTTC.

The chain links TRBV18 to TRBJ1-2, with D possibly TRBD1 on 5 matching bases. The V end lost 3 bases, the J end lost 4 bases, and 9 bases lay between the germline ends. Per germline, CDR1 KGHSH and CDR2 LQKENI. The CDR3 spans 13 residues. CDR3 sequence: CASSPAGTYGYTF. CDR3 nucleotide sequence: TGTGCCAGCTCACCTGCCGGGACCTATGGCTACACCTTC.

The genes are TRBV19 and TRBJ1-2; TRBD1 might be the D (6 bases). The germline V gene has CDR1 LNHDA and CDR2 SQIVND (reference sequence). V dropped 5 bases and J dropped 8 bases, with 21 bases sitting between them. The CDR3 sequence is 15 residues long. The chain's CDR3 is CASSVEPTGLGGYTF. The CDR3 nucleotides read TGTGCCAGTAGTGTCGAACCAACAGGGTTGGGAGGCTACACCTTC.

This clonotype was seen a handful of times. V is TRBV29-1 and J is TRBJ1-1; D is uncertain. This CDR3 is 10 amino acids long. V was pared by 6 bases and J by 2 bases, with 4 bases between. Germline values: CDR1 SQVTM, CDR2 ANQGSEA. CDR3 region: CSVQNTEAFF. The CDR3 region has the DNA TGCAGCGTACAAAACACTGAAGCTTTCTTT. The variable domain in full, with the rest retrieved from reference TRBV29-1 and TRBJ1-1, is SAVISQKPSRDICQRGTSLTIQCQVDSQVTMMFWYRQQPGQSLTLIATANQGSEATYESGFVIDKFPISRPNLTFSTLTVSNMSPEDSSIYLCSVQNTEAFFGQGTRLTVV.

V and J are TRBV3-1 and TRBJ1-4; 7 bases align to TRBD1. V lost 5 bases and J lost 3; bases outside the gene matches: 9. Germline assignment: CDR1 LGHDT and CDR2 YNNKEL (reference sequence). This CDR3 spans 16 amino acids. The CDR3 region has the DNA TGTGCCAGCAGCAACAGGGGAAGGAGTCCTAATGAAAAACTGTTTTTT. This codes for CASSNRGRSPNEKLFF.

This chain uses TRBV2 with TRBJ1-1; no firm D call. The CDR3 is made up of 13 amino acids. The germline V gene has CDR1 SNHLY and CDR2 FYNNEI. V gave up 7 bases and J gave up 4 bases, with 13 bases separating them. The CDR3 sequence is CASIGQRPTEAFF. The CDR3 DNA reads TGTGCCAGCATCGGGCAGCGGCCCACTGAAGCTTTCTTT.

This sequence joins TRBV19 and TRBJ2-2, with 9 bases matching TRBD1. With V trimmed by 5 bases and J by 8 bases, 6 bases remained unmatched. The CDR3 consists of 14 residues. CDR1 and CDR2 from the germline V gene are LNHDA and SQIVND (reference sequence). CDR3 residues: CASSSTGGRGELFF. In nucleotides, the CDR3 is TGTGCCAGTAGTTCTACAGGGGGCCGTGGGGAGCTGTTTTTT.

A word on this clonotype: One end of the junction fails to match germline, which may point to a read error. The chain carries TRBV10-3 and TRBJ2-1; D possibly corresponds to TRBD1 (6 bases). CDR1 and CDR2 from the germline V gene are ENHRY and SYGVKD. This CDR3 is 16 amino acids long. The CDR3: CAISRESQGSSNEQFF. CDR3 DNA sequence: TGTGCCATCAGCCGAGAATCTCAGGGGTCCTCCAATGAGCAGTTCTTC.

The chain is built from TRBV18 and TRBJ1-1; a weak D match, TRBD1 (6 bases). The V end was cut by 3 bases, the J end by 1 base, with 12 bases between. Germline CDR1 reads KGHSH; CDR2 reads LQKENI. The CDR3 loop spans 15 amino acids. The CDR3 sequence: CASSPELQGNTEAFF. As DNA, the CDR3 is TGTGCCAGCTCACCGGAACTACAGGGGAACACTGAAGCTTTCTTT.

The chain employs TRBV5-1 and TRBJ2-3; 16 positions match TRBD2. CDR1 SGHRS and CDR2 YFSETQ come from the germline V gene. V gave up 4 bases and J gave up 0 bases; unmatched junction bases: 5. The CDR3 covers 18 residues. The CDR3 region is CASSLGLAGGTSTDTQYF. The CDR3 coding sequence is TGCGCCAGCAGCCTGGGACTAGCGGGGGGGACTAGCACAGATACGCAGTATTTT.

This clonotype was picked up one time. The genes are TRBV5-1 and TRBJ2-3; 10 positions agree with TRBD2. CDR1 is SGHRS, CDR2 YFSETQ, per germline. After removal of 2 bases from V and 6 bases from J, the junction contained 3 bases not matched to a gene. The CDR3 consists of 14 residues. CDR3 loop: CASSFSSGGDTQYF. The CDR3 DNA follows: TGCGCCAGCAGCTTTTCTAGCGGGGGTGATACGCAGTATTTT.